The 21 T cell receptor beta chains below were found in one sample sequenced in a study of technical replicates of blood from several donors. The protocol was immunoSEQ multiplex PCR, while the TCRdb copy is restricted to in-frame clones and leaves out a portion. This sample has around 72,000 clones, with roughly nine tenths found just once. The sequencing sample was made of T cells isolated from PBMCs. The source of these receptors is a human donor in good health.

This chain links TRBV19 with TRBJ1-3; D unclear. CDR1 and CDR2 (germline): LNHDA, SQIVND (reference sequence). The CDR3 loop spans 15 amino acids. V lost 4 bases and J 4 bases, leaving 14 bases between the germline ends. CDR3 bases: TGTGCCAGTAGTACCCCGGGAGGGTACGGAAACACCATATATTTT. Translating gives CASSTPGGYGNTIYF.

The chain is built from TRBV5-4 and TRBJ2-7; D is possibly TRBD2 (5 bases). In germline, CDR1 is SGHNT, CDR2 YYREEE (reference sequence). V shed 0 bases and J shed 3 bases, with 10 bases lying between them. This CDR3 spans 14 amino acids. CDR3 region: CASSLAELDYEQYF. CDR3 DNA sequence: TGTGCCAGCAGCTTGGCCGAACTAGACTACGAGCAGTACTTC.

The CDR3 spells CASGPGQGVYEQYF. DNA of the CDR3: TGTGCCAGCGGGCCGGGACAGGGAGTCTACGAGCAGTACTTC. The V and J genes are TRBV28 and TRBJ2-7, with TRBD1 matching 9 bases. After removal of 8 bases from V and 3 bases from J, the junction contained 8 bases not matched to a gene. Germline CDR1 MDHEN, CDR2 SYDVKM. This CDR3 has 14 residues.

The rearrangement uses TRBV7-9 and TRBJ1-1; D not resolved. Germline V gives CDR1 SEHNR, CDR2 FQNEAQ (reference sequence). Trimming took off 5 bases at V and 3 bases at J, with 13 bases between the two ends. The CDR3 consists of 14 residues. CDR3 sequence reads: CASSPGGTDTEAFF. DNA for the CDR3: TGTGCCAGCAGCCCCGGAGGAACCGACACTGAAGCTTTCTTT. Based on the CDR3 plus reference TRBV7-9 and TRBJ1-1, the full variable domain is DTGVSQNPRHKITKRGQNVTFRCDPISEHNRLYWYRQTLGQGPEFLTYFQNEAQLEKSRLLSDRFSAERPKGSFSTLEIQRTEQGDSAMYLCASSPGGTDTEAFFGQGTRLTVV.

J is TRBJ2-2 and V is TRBV27, with D unclear. The CDR3 is 15 amino acids. The ends were cut back, 3 bases at V and 2 bases at J, with 10 bases in the middle. Germline loops: CDR1 MNHEY, CDR2 SMNVEV (reference sequence). The CDR3 DNA sequence: TGTGCCAGCAGTTTTGATGGCTCAAACACCGGGGAGCTGTTTTTT. This codes for CASSFDGSNTGELFF.

Here the CDR3 reads CASTSPWGGLTDTQYF. CDR3 nucleotide sequence: TGTGCCAGCACCTCCCCATGGGGGGGACTCACAGATACGCAGTATTTT. This chain links TRBV7-2 with TRBJ2-3, with 7 positions matching TRBD2. This CDR3 contains 16 residues. CDR1 and CDR2 (germline): SGHTA, FQGNSA. V gave up 7 bases and J gave up 2 bases; unmatched junction bases: 12.

The rearrangement joins TRBV28 to TRBJ2-7, with D unresolved. V dropped 1 base and J dropped 4 bases, with 5 bases sitting between them. The CDR3 length is 12 residues. CDR1 MDHEN and CDR2 SYDVKM come from the germline V gene. This chain's CDR3 is CASSLSLYEQYF. CDR3 bases: TGTGCCAGCAGTTTATCCCTGTACGAGCAGTACTTC.

This clone is a singleton in its sample. The chain uses TRBV19 and TRBJ2-2, with TRBD1 matching 8 bases. CDR3 length: 14 amino acids. CDR1 LNHDA and CDR2 SQIVND come from the germline V gene (reference sequence). Trimming at V came to 4 bases and at J to 4 bases, leaving 2 bases not matched to a gene. Here the CDR3 reads CASSNQGATGELFF. CDR3 coding DNA: TGTGCCAGTAGTAACCAGGGGGCCACCGGGGAGCTGTTTTTT.

This chain uses TRBV27 with TRBJ2-1; TRBD1 aligns across 11 bases. V lost 5 bases, J lost 3 bases, and 6 bases stayed unmatched. CDR3 length: 16 amino acids. Germline values: CDR1 MNHEY, CDR2 SMNVEV (reference sequence). In DNA, the CDR3 is TGTGCCAGCAGTGAGAGGGACAGGGGGTACTACAATGAGCAGTTCTTC. As protein: CASSERDRGYYNEQFF.

The chain couples TRBV7-9 to TRBJ2-7; D is ambiguous. This CDR3 is built from 13 residues. Germline V gives CDR1 SEHNR, CDR2 FQNEAQ (reference sequence). V gave up 3 bases and J gave up 1 base, with 7 bases separating them. CDR3 amino acids: CASSFKFSYEQYF. DNA of the CDR3: TGTGCCAGCAGCTTCAAATTTTCCTACGAGCAGTACTTC.

The CDR3 here is CASSEATGWDTEAFF. In DNA, the CDR3 is TGCGCCAGCAGTGAGGCAACAGGGTGGGACACTGAAGCTTTCTTT. The chain uses TRBV10-1 and TRBJ1-1; tentatively, D is TRBD1 (6 bases). Germline lookup yields CDR1 WNHNN and CDR2 SYGVQD (reference sequence). Trimming cost V 2 bases and J 3 bases, with 13 bases left between them. The CDR3 has 15 residues.

The chain joins TRBV9 to TRBJ2-3; 8 bases match TRBD1. The CDR3 extends over 14 amino acids. J lost 3 bases, V lost 0 bases, and 0 bases had no gene match. Germline values: CDR1 SGDLS, CDR2 YYNGEE. CDR3 sequence (DNA): TGTGCCAGCAGCGTAGGGACAGGGACAGATACGCAGTATTTT. Protein sequence: CASSVGTGTDTQYF.

The chain employs TRBV30 and TRBJ2-7, with 9 nucleotides matching TRBD2. J gave up 2 bases and V 2 bases, and 1 base lay outside the gene matches. CDR1 GTSNPN and CDR2 SVGIG come from the germline V gene (reference sequence). The CDR3 is 13 amino acids. The chain's CDR3 is CAWSSGRTYEQYF. The CDR3 DNA reads as TGTGCCTGGAGTAGCGGGAGGACCTACGAGCAGTACTTC.

This rearrangement joins TRBV4-1 to TRBJ2-5, with 13 bases identical to TRBD2. The germline CDR1 and CDR2 sequences are MGHRA and YSYEKL. The CDR3 totals 17 residues. The V gene end was trimmed by 1 base and the J gene end by 2 bases; junction bases not matched to a gene: 4. The CDR3 DNA is TGCGCCAGCAGCCAAGCGCCGGGACTAGCGGGGCAAGAGACCCAGTACTTC. This gives the protein CASSQAPGLAGQETQYF.

The rearrangement joins TRBV6-1 to TRBJ2-5; TRBD2 is a possible D gene (5 bases). Trimming pared 3 bases from V and 4 bases from J, leaving 12 bases between. Looked up from germline, CDR1 is MNHNS and CDR2 is SASEGT. There are 14 residues in the CDR3. The CDR3 loop reads CASSDFLGRETQYF. The CDR3 nucleotides read TGTGCCAGCAGTGATTTTCTGGGGAGAGAGACCCAGTACTTC.

The V call is TRBV7-9, the J call TRBJ2-7; the D gene is possibly TRBD1 (6 bases). The V and J ends lost 7 bases and 3 bases respectively, with 10 bases between them. This CDR3 contains 12 residues. CDR1 is SEHNR and CDR2 is FQNEAQ in the germline V gene (reference sequence). The CDR3, as DNA: TGTGCCAGCACCCCACAGGGCTACGAGCAGTACTTC. Translating it yields CASTPQGYEQYF.

CDR3 amino acids: CASSVNQGHTEAFF. DNA for the CDR3: TGTGCCAGCAGCGTAAATCAGGGGCACACTGAAGCTTTCTTT. The rearrangement uses TRBV9 and TRBJ1-1, with a possible D match to TRBD1 (6 bases). The CDR3 runs to 14 residues. Trimming left V 1 base short and J 3 bases short, with 10 bases between. CDR1 is SGDLS and CDR2 is YYNGEE in the germline V gene.

The chain has TRBV9 and TRBJ1-4; TRBD1 matches at 9 bases. CDR3 length equals 15 residues. Germline V gives CDR1 SGDLS, CDR2 YYNGEE. The V gene end was trimmed by 4 bases and the J gene end by 7 bases; junction bases not matched to a gene: 8. The CDR3 is CASSQRTGEGEKLFF. CDR3 DNA: TGTGCCAGCAGCCAAAGGACAGGGGAGGGTGAAAAACTGTTTTTT. Drawing the rest from reference TRBV9 and TRBJ1-4, the complete variable domain is DSGVTQTPKHLITATGQRVTLRCSPRSGDLSVYWYQQSLDQGLQFLIQYYNGEERAKGNILERFSAQQFPDLHSELNLSSLELGDSALYFCASSQRTGEGEKLFFGSGTQLSVL.

V and J are TRBV19 and TRBJ1-2; TRBD1 matches 9 bases. Unmatched junction bases numbered 2, after V lost 7 bases and J lost 5 bases. This CDR3 comprises 12 residues. The germline V gene encodes CDR1 LNHDA and CDR2 SQIVND (reference sequence). The CDR3 here is CASMDRGYGYTF. The CDR3 DNA sequence: TGTGCCAGTATGGACAGGGGATATGGCTACACCTTC.

The chain uses TRBV5-1 and TRBJ1-5; D is unclear. V lost 4 bases to trimming and J lost 4 bases, with 15 bases between them. Per the germline V gene, CDR1 is SGHRS and CDR2 is YFSETQ. This CDR3 has 15 residues. Here the CDR3 DNA reads TGCGCCAGCAGCGCGAGCCCCATTCCTAATCAGCCCCAGCATTTT. This encodes CASSASPIPNQPQHF.

V gene TRBV30 combines with J gene TRBJ2-5; TRBD1 might be the D (5 bases). The length of the CDR3 is 14 residues. V lost 4 bases and J 4 bases, leaving 16 bases between the germline ends. The V gene's germline CDR1 is GTSNPN and CDR2 SVGIG (reference sequence). Here the CDR3 reads CAWNRGDIGETQYF. DNA of the CDR3: TGTGCCTGGAATAGGGGTGACATAGGAGAGACCCAGTACTTC.